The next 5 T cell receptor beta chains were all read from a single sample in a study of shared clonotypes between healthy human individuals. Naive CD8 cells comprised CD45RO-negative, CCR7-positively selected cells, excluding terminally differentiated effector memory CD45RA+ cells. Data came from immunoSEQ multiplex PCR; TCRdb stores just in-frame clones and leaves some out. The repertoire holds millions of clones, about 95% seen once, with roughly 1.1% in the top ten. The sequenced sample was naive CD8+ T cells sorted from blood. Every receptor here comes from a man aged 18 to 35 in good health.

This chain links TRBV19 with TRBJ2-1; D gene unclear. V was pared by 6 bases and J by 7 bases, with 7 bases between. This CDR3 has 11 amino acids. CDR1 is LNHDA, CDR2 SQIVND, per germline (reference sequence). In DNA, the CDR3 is TGTGCCAGTAGCCCCGATAATGAGCAGTTCTTC. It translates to CASSPDNEQFF.

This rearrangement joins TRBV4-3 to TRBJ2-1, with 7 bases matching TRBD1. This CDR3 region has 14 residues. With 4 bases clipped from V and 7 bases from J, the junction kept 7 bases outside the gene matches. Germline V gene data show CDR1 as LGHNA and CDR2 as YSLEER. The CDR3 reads CASSLYRGMNEQFF. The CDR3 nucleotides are TGCGCCAGCAGCCTATACAGGGGAATGAATGAGCAGTTCTTC.

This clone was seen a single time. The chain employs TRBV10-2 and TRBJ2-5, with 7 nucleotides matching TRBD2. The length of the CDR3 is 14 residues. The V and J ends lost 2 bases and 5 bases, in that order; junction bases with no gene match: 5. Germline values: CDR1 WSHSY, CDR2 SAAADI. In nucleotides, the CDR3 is TGCGCCAGCAGTGAGGCGGGAGACGGGGAGACCCAGTACTTC. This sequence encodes CASSEAGDGETQYF.

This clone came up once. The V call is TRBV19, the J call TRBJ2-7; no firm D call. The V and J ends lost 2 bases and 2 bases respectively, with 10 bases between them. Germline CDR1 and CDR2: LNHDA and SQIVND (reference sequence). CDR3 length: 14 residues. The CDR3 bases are TGTGCCAGTAGTATAAGTCCCGGCACCTACGAGCAGTACTTC. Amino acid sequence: CASSISPGTYEQYF.

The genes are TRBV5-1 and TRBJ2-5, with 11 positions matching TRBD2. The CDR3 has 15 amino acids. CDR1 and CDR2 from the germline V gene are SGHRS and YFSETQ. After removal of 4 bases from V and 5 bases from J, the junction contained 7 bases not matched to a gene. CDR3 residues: CASSHLAGGRETQYF. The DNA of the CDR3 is TGCGCCAGCAGCCACTTAGCGGGAGGGCGGGAGACCCAGTACTTC.